This is a list of T cell receptor beta chains from one sample in a study of cytomegalovirus exposure and HLA in healthy donors. Here immunoSEQ multiplex PCR was the method, and the copy in TCRdb shows in-frame clones only, minus some. Of over 100,000 clones in the sample, 89% were seen once. Material for sequencing was PBMCs. The receptors stem from a young woman in good health and CMV-seronegative. Both conserved end residues are part of each CDR3. Fields, in order: J gene, D gene, V gene, CDR3 protein, CDR3 DNA. D genes are given only for firm matches.

j_gene: TRBJ1-2
d_gene: TRBD1
v_gene: TRBV10-3
CDR3aa: CAIRAGQGATYGYTF
CDR3nt: TGTGCCATCAGGGCAGGACAGGGGGCGACCTATGGCTACACCTTC

j_gene: TRBJ1-6
d_gene: -
v_gene: TRBV2
CDR3aa: CASSEGGQGNSPLHF
CDR3nt: TGTGCCAGCAGTGAAGGGGGTCAGGGAAATTCACCCCTCCACTTT

j_gene: TRBJ1-2
d_gene: TRBD1
v_gene: TRBV4-2
CDR3aa: CASSQDSPGQGIANYGYTF
CDR3nt: TGTGCCAGCAGCCAAGATTCTCCGGGACAGGGGATCGCTAACTATGGCTACACCTTC

j_gene: TRBJ2-2
d_gene: TRBD1
v_gene: TRBV13
CDR3aa: CASSSPFPSRDRRVTGELFF
CDR3nt: TGTGCCAGCAGCTCCCCTTTTCCCAGCCGGGACAGGCGTGTCACCGGGGAGCTGTTTTTT

j_gene: TRBJ2-3
d_gene: TRBD1
v_gene: TRBV11-3
CDR3aa: CASSLGQALSKTQYF
CDR3nt: TGTGCCAGCAGCTTGGGACAGGCCCTTTCGAAAACGCAGTATTTT

j_gene: TRBJ2-1
d_gene: TRBD2
v_gene: TRBV6-5
CDR3aa: CASSLSGDYNEQFF
CDR3nt: TGTGCCAGCAGCCTTAGCGGGGACTACAATGAGCAGTTCTTC

j_gene: TRBJ2-7
d_gene: -
v_gene: TRBV10-3
CDR3aa: CAISEPAGAQYEQYF
CDR3nt: TGTGCCATCAGTGAGCCTGCCGGTGCCCAATACGAGCAGTACTTC

j_gene: TRBJ1-2
d_gene: TRBD1
v_gene: TRBV6-5
CDR3aa: CASSLSSQGAYGYTF
CDR3nt: TGTGCCAGCAGTCTTTCCTCACAGGGGGCCTATGGCTACACCTTC

j_gene: TRBJ1-1
d_gene: -
v_gene: TRBV2
CDR3aa: CASSEYRAVEAFF
CDR3nt: TGTGCCAGCAGCGAGTACAGGGCAGTAGAAGCTTTCTTT

j_gene: TRBJ1-2
d_gene: -
v_gene: TRBV6-1
CDR3aa: CASSEAGQATGYTF
CDR3nt: TGTGCCAGCAGTGAAGCGGGGCAGGCTACTGGCTACACCTTC